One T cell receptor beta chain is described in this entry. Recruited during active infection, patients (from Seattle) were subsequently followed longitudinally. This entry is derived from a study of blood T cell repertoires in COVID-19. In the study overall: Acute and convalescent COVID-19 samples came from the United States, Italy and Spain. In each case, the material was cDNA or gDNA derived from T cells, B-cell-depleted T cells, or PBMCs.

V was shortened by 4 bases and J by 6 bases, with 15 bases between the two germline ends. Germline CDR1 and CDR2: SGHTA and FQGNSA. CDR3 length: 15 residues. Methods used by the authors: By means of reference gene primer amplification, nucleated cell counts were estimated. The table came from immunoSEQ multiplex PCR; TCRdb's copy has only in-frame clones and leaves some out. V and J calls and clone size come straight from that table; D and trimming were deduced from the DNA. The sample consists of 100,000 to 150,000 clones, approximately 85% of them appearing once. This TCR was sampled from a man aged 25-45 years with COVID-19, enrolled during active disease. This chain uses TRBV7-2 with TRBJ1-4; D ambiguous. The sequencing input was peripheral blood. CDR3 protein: CASSSSTGNYEKLFF. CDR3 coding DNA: TGTGCCAGCAGCTCATCGACGGGGAATTATGAAAAACTGTTTTTT.